Following are 24 T cell receptor beta chains from one sample sequenced in a study of T-cell reconstitution after alpha-beta-depleted transplantation in children. For TCRbeta, the library was prepared with unique molecular identifiers. MiXCR, applied by TCRdb to the PCR reads, yields one record per CDR3 protein. The table records 200,000 to 250,000 distinct CDR3 sequences, 12% of them present only once. Sequencing used PBMCs from the stem cell graft donor, obtained from the stem cell graft. Receptors were obtained from a human donor who donated a stem cell graft to a child with acute lymphoblastic leukemia.

The table lists this clonotype with many counts. The CDR3 reads CASSVGNHNEQFF. In DNA form, the CDR3 reads TGTGCCAGCAGCGTAGGTAACCACAATGAGCAGTTCTTC. The chain has TRBV9 and TRBJ2-1, with D hard to call. Looked up from germline, CDR1 is SGDLS and CDR2 is YYNGEE. The CDR3 contains 13 residues. Between the trimmed V and J ends, which lost 0 bases and 5 bases, there was a span of 6 bases.

In this sample, this clonotype turned up many times. The rearrangement uses TRBV12-3 or TRBV12-4 and TRBJ2-7; D possibly matches TRBD1 or TRBD2 (5 bases each). The CDR3 runs 14 residues. V lost 2 bases and J 2 bases, leaving 10 bases between the germline ends. The CDR3 DNA is TGTGCCAGCAGTTTATCCGGGGCCACCTACGAGCAGTACTTC. Translating it yields CASSLSGATYEQYF.

With regard to this clonotype: A much larger clone is a single base away; this may be a read error. This chain joins TRBV29-1 and TRBJ2-3; 9 bases fit TRBD2. V shed 5 bases and J 5 bases; nucleotides not matched to a gene: 11. CDR1 and CDR2 from the germline V gene are SQVTM and ANQGSEA. This CDR3 comprises 15 residues. The CDR3 sequence: CSVSLIAGDRDTQYF. CDR3 bases: TGCAGCGTTTCCCTTATAGCGGGGGACAGAGATACGCAGTATTTT.

This clonotype has a handful of counts. The chain employs TRBV3-1 and TRBJ1-2; 8 bases align to TRBD1. Germline V gene data show CDR1 as LGHDT and CDR2 as YNNKEL (reference sequence). The J segment lost 1 base and the V segment lost 5 bases, leaving 18 bases of the junction unmatched. CDR3 length equals 19 residues. This chain's CDR3 is CASSWGGQELIRRNYGYTF. The CDR3 DNA sequence: TGTGCCAGCAGCTGGGGGGGACAGGAGCTAATCAGGCGTAACTATGGCTACACCTTC.

This clonotype was seen at least ten times. The CDR3 region has the DNA TGTGCCAGCAGCGTAGGGTCTAGCGGGAGTAATGAGCAGTTCTTC. It encodes CASSVGSSGSNEQFF. The gene calls are TRBV9 and TRBJ2-1; 10 nucleotides agree with TRBD2. The CDR3 has 15 amino acids. Germline V gives CDR1 SGDLS, CDR2 YYNGEE. V trimming: 0 bases; J trimming: 7 bases; junction bases outside the gene matches: 4.

This clonotype was seen ten or more times. The chain uses TRBV5-1 and TRBJ2-1, with TRBD1 identical over 7 bases. From germline, CDR1 is SGHRS and CDR2 YFSETQ. The CDR3 sequence is 14 residues long. The ends lost 4 bases at V and 1 base at J; junction bases unmatched: 2. The CDR3 nucleotides are TGCGCCAGCAGCCTGACAGGGTCCTACAATGAGCAGTTCTTC. As protein: CASSLTGSYNEQFF.

Ten or more counts support this clonotype. This chain connects TRBV20-1 to TRBJ2-7; 8 bases fit TRBD1. Trimming took 2 bases from V and 1 from J; bases not matched to a gene: 1. CDR1 is DFQATT, CDR2 SNEGSKA, per germline (reference sequence). The CDR3 length is 13 residues. CDR3 coding DNA: TGCAGTGCTAGAACAGGGGGATCCTACGAGCAGTACTTC. This encodes CSARTGGSYEQYF.

J is TRBJ1-5 and V is TRBV14; D not certain. Per the germline V gene, CDR1 is SGHDN and CDR2 is FVKESK. V was cut by 2 bases and J by 2 bases, with 13 bases left in between. The length of the CDR3 is 16 residues. The CDR3 region is CASSQLTRLGNQPQHF. Here the CDR3 DNA reads TGTGCCAGCAGCCAACTGACACGGTTAGGCAATCAGCCCCAGCATTTT.

This clonotype was seen many times. The V and J genes are TRBV12-3 or TRBV12-4 and TRBJ1-3; D is perhaps TRBD1 (5 bases). The V and J ends lost 2 bases and 0 bases respectively, with 8 bases between them. This CDR3 region has 15 residues. The CDR3 is CASSLLGHSGNTIYF. DNA for the CDR3: TGTGCCAGCAGTTTACTCGGACACTCTGGAAACACCATATATTTT.

This clonotype was observed many times. The chain couples TRBV7-8 to TRBJ2-3, with D perhaps TRBD1 (5 bases). This CDR3 spans 13 amino acids. Germline assignment: CDR1 SGHVS and CDR2 FQNEAQ. Between the trimmed V and J ends, which lost 3 bases and 6 bases, there was a span of 10 bases. CDR3 loop: CASSFQGSDTQYF. The CDR3 DNA reads TGTGCCAGCAGCTTCCAGGGATCCGATACGCAGTATTTT. The whole variable domain, filled in from reference TRBV7-8 and TRBJ2-3, reads GAGVSQSPRYKVAKRGQDVALRCDPISGHVSLFWYQQALGQGPEFLTYFQNEAQLDKSGLPSDRFFAERPEGSVSTLKIQRTQQEDSAVYLCASSFQGSDTQYFGPGTRLTVL.

Worth noting for this clonotype: A much larger clone is a single base away; this may be a read error. V is TRBV3-1 and J is TRBJ2-3, with 10 bases lining up with TRBD2. The CDR3 consists of 18 residues. Germline V gene data show CDR1 as LGHDT and CDR2 as YNNKEL (reference sequence). The DNA for the CDR3 is TGTGCCAGCTGCCAAGTAACAGGGGGACTAGCGTCCACAGATACGCAGTATTTT. Translated, it gives CASCQVTGGLASTDTQYF.

This clonotype was picked up many times. The chain carries TRBV5-1 and TRBJ1-1; 9 bases fit TRBD1. Germline-derived CDR1 and CDR2 are SGHRS and YFSETQ. The CDR3 length is 13 residues. Trimming at V came to 6 bases and at J to 5 bases, leaving 5 bases not matched to a gene. The CDR3 spells CASTGQGPTEAFF. The CDR3 DNA follows: TGCGCCAGCACGGGACAGGGACCGACTGAAGCTTTCTTT.

This clonotype was picked up many times. This chain connects TRBV28 to TRBJ1-5, with D unclear. With 3 bases removed from V and 10 bases from J, the gap between germline ends came to 7 bases. Germline CDR1 is MDHEN and CDR2 is SYDVKM. CDR3 length equals 11 residues. The CDR3 is CASSLAPPQHF. The DNA of the CDR3 is TGTGCCAGCAGTTTGGCCCCACCCCAGCATTTT. The variable domain in full, completed from reference TRBV28 and TRBJ1-5, reads DVKVTQSSRYLVKRTGEKVFLECVQDMDHENMFWYRQDPGLGLRLIYFSYDVKMKEKGDIPEGYSVSREKKERFSLILESASTNQTSMYLCASSLAPPQHFGDGTRLSIL.

This clonotype was counted ten times or more. V gene TRBV5-6 combines with J gene TRBJ2-1, with TRBD2 matching 8 bases. The germline V gene has CDR1 SGHDT and CDR2 YYEEEE. This CDR3 has 17 residues. V gave up 3 bases and J gave up 3 bases; unmatched junction bases: 11. The CDR3 loop is CASSWGPTSVNYNEQFF. DNA of the CDR3: TGTGCCAGCAGCTGGGGCCCGACTAGCGTGAACTACAATGAGCAGTTCTTC. Supplemented by reference TRBV5-6 and TRBJ2-1, the full variable domain reads DAGVTQSPTHLIKTRGQQVTLRCSPKSGHDTVSWYQQALGQGPQFIFQYYEEEERQRGNFPDRFSGHQFPNYSSELNVNALLLGDSALYLCASSWGPTSVNYNEQFFGPGTRLTVL.

This clonotype appeared many times. V and J are TRBV2 and TRBJ1-2; a weak D match, TRBD1 (6 bases). The CDR3 runs 12 residues. The ends were cut back, 8 bases at V and 7 bases at J, with 14 bases in the middle. Germline V gene lookup returns CDR1 SNHLY and CDR2 FYNNEI. The CDR3 DNA sequence: TGTGCCAGCGTCACAGGGAGGCCTGGCTACACCTTC. Translating gives CASVTGRPGYTF.

This clonotype was seen at least ten times. The gene calls are TRBV27 and TRBJ2-1; 7 nucleotides agree with TRBD1. The CDR3 loop spans 13 amino acids. Germline values: CDR1 MNHEY, CDR2 SMNVEV (reference sequence). Trimming took 5 bases from V and 9 from J; bases not matched to a gene: 7. The CDR3 region is CASSLWTGGEQFF. The CDR3 DNA sequence: TGTGCCAGCAGTCTGTGGACAGGAGGTGAGCAGTTCTTC.

This clonotype was picked up many times. The chain has TRBV20-1 and TRBJ1-1; D uncertain. The CDR3 runs 12 residues. Trimming cost V 6 bases and J 3 bases, with 11 bases left between them. The germline V gene encodes CDR1 DFQATT and CDR2 SNEGSKA (reference sequence). CDR3 in amino acids: CSAPVGDTEAFF. CDR3 nucleotides: TGCAGTGCCCCTGTCGGGGACACTGAAGCTTTCTTT.

The chain uses TRBV19 and TRBJ1-5; TRBD1 is a possible D gene (6 bases). V shed 7 bases and J shed 7 bases, with 11 bases lying between them. The CDR3 is made up of 12 amino acids. The germline CDR1 and CDR2 sequences are LNHDA and SQIVND (reference sequence). Here the CDR3 DNA reads TGTGCCAGTACTGAGGGGGAGCAGCCCCAGCATTTT. Translated: CASTEGEQPQHF.

This clonotype was recorded at least ten times. The chain couples TRBV10-3 to TRBJ2-6; tentative D call: TRBD2 (6 bases). Germline V gene lookup returns CDR1 ENHRY and CDR2 SYGVKD. This CDR3 has 15 amino acids. V was cut by 4 bases and J by 0 bases, with 7 bases left in between. This CDR3 is CAISGTNSGANVLTF. The CDR3 DNA reads TGTGCCATCAGTGGGACTAACTCTGGGGCCAACGTCCTGACTTTC.

The V and J genes are TRBV6-1 and TRBJ1-1; perhaps TRBD1 as D (6 bases). The CDR3 loop spans 13 amino acids. The germline V gene encodes CDR1 MNHNS and CDR2 SASEGT. Trimming took 6 bases from V and 3 from J, leaving 11 bases between them. The CDR3 is CASRQQGHTEAFF. CDR3 bases: TGTGCCAGCAGACAACAGGGACACACTGAAGCTTTCTTT.

This clonotype was recorded many times. J is TRBJ2-1 and V is TRBV28, with a possible D match to TRBD2 (5 bases). The CDR3 totals 15 residues. Germline lookup yields CDR1 MDHEN and CDR2 SYDVKM. Trimming stripped 9 bases from V and 5 bases from J, with 20 bases between. The CDR3 sequence is CASSKMGRLHNEQFF. The CDR3 region has the DNA TGTGCCAGTAGCAAAATGGGGAGACTACACAATGAGCAGTTCTTC.

Worth noting for this clonotype: A much larger clone sits a single nucleotide away, making a read error possible. The rearrangement joins TRBV7-3 to TRBJ2-6; D perhaps matches TRBD1 (5 bases). CDR1 is SGHTA, CDR2 FQGTGA, per germline. Trimming cost V 2 bases and J 0 bases, with 8 bases left between them. This CDR3 spans 16 amino acids. CDR3 DNA: TGTGCCAGCAGCTTAGACAGCCTCTCTGGGGCCAACGTCCTGACTTTC. Encoded protein: CASSLDSLSGANVLTF.

The CDR3 loop reads CASSAWRAGHTGELFF. In DNA form, the CDR3 reads TGCGCCAGCAGCGCATGGAGGGCAGGTCACACCGGGGAGCTGTTTTTT. The chain recombines TRBV5-1 with TRBJ2-2; D possibly corresponds to TRBD2 (6 bases). Germline V gene data show CDR1 as SGHRS and CDR2 as YFSETQ. The V and J ends lost 4 bases and 3 bases respectively, with 16 bases between them. The CDR3 is 16 amino acids.

The chain employs TRBV28 and TRBJ1-5; 7 bases match TRBD1. Trimming cost V 6 bases and J 5 bases; bases outside gene matches: 10. Germline CDR1 is MDHEN and CDR2 is SYDVKM. The CDR3 loop spans 15 amino acids. CDR3 sequence: CASRTGTDEYQPQHF. The CDR3 DNA reads TGTGCCAGCAGGACTGGGACAGATGAATATCAGCCCCAGCATTTT.